This T cell receptor beta chain was obtained from a study of blood T cells in healthy people across ages. From germline, CDR1 is MNHNS and CDR2 SASEGT. The CDR3 contains 14 residues. The V and J ends lost 2 bases and 8 bases respectively, with 15 bases between them. The use of a sample-barcoded 5' primer and a J-beta primer mix characterized a second PCR of roughly 6 to 11 cycles. Each cDNA was tagged by a template-switch adaptor containing 12 random nucleotides. Sequencing yielded, for each sample, at least 3 million paired-end reads carrying CDR3. TCRdb re-analysed the 5' RACE reads in MiXCR, keeping a single row per CDR3 protein. The table shows about 290,000 distinct CDR3 sequences, with less than 30% occurring only once. The study drew donors from healthy Caucasian individuals in Russia aged roughly 6 to 90. Samples had at least 7 million PBMCs isolated from them.

Specimen: blood. The TCR originated in a woman in her 70s in good health. V usage is TRBV6-1 and J usage is TRBJ1-2; D perhaps matches TRBD1 (5 bases). The CDR3 protein is CASSESRDRWGYTF. In DNA form, the CDR3 reads TGTGCCAGCAGTGAAAGCAGGGATCGTTGGGGCTACACCTTC.